This entry describes one T cell receptor (beta chain). Its target antigen remains unknown. No much larger clonotype is one base removed from it; base qualities were not supplied. The data were obtained in a study of spatial heterogeneity in lung cancer (dated by TCRdb to about 2019). Study-wide context: Donors were 70 or so patients with early-stage, untreated non-small cell lung cancer from the lung TRACERx cohort. Follow-up PBMC samples were sequenced whenever available, with a median time to follow-up of approximately 2 years after resection. Beta-chain transcripts were consistently detected in greater numbers than alpha-chain transcripts, which likely reflects a higher abundance of beta-chain transcripts. In the raw uncorrected reads, each unique combination of TCR and UMI appeared more than ten times on average. In non-small cell lung cancer, the study quantitatively compared TCR alpha and beta repertoires across several tumor regions, matched nontumor lung, and blood. TCR repertoire features were related to nonsynonymous mutation counts determined by whole-exome sequencing of tumor tissue. At surgery, both alpha and beta chains were TCR-sequenced in under 250 tumor regions, approximately 64 matched nontumor lung samples and 50 to 60 PBMC samples.

The sample's time point, from its label and the paper: blood at routine non-recurrence follow-up after resection. TCR sequencing used whole RNA extracted from tumor and nontumor lung tissue, or from cryopreserved PBMC samples, without cell sorting. Only patients with enough RNA available from two or more tumor regions were chosen for TCR sequencing. The trim is 0 bases for V and 6 bases for J, with a gap of 15 bases between the germline ends. As encoded in the germline V gene, CDR1 is SGHDT while CDR2 is YYEEEE. CDR3 length: 15 amino acids, cysteine to phenylalanine. Only the CDR3 region is kept as DNA, spanning 45 bases read in frame from base 1. The receptor library was made with 5' RACE. Reads for this sample came from a NextSeq 500. The TCR library protocol attached a unique molecular identifier to each TCR cDNA molecule to allow correction of PCR and sequencing errors. Turning to the authors' computational methods: TCR identification, UMI-based error correction and CDR3 extraction were performed with Decombinator tools. TCRs above a frequency of 2 per 1,000, corresponding to the top 1% of the tumor frequency distribution, were defined as expanded. Rényi diversity was computed with the R vegan package after subsampling each repertoire 100 times to 5,000 TCRs. To build CDR3 similarity networks, amino acid triplet string-kernel similarity was used, and CDR3s were connected when their pairwise similarity was above 0.82. TCRdb ran its own pipeline on the public reads, namely fastp trimming at Q25 and MiXCR clone calling, and kept in-frame beta chains. Each record represents a unique CDR3 protein, reported with the most common genes and DNA among its rows. TCRdb, rather than the study authors, made the V and J calls. Across this sample there are roughly 99,000 distinct CDR3 sequences, with roughly a fifth seen only once. About a fifth of the sample goes to the ten largest clones.

Overall study outcomes, separate from this receptor: Only 14 patients were included in comparisons of baseline and follow-up blood repertoires. Additional single-cell paired TCR alpha and beta sequencing was considered necessary to confirm, at a functional level, the hypothesis that regional TCRs recognize regional mutations. Ubiquitous expanded tumor TCRs were detected in blood more often at tumor resection than at routine follow-up.

The sample was PBMCs, taken at follow-up. The receptor's source is a male donor with early-stage non-small cell lung cancer. The rearranged segments are TRBV5-6 and TRBJ1-1, and TRBD1 may be the D gene, going by 5 matching bases. The CDR3 amino acid sequence is: CASSLEGWGQAEAFF. At the DNA level, the sequence is TGTGCCAGCAGCTTGGAGGGTTGGGGCCAGGCTGAAGCTTTCTTT.